A single T cell receptor (beta chain) is shown here with its context. Regarding time point: pre-sensitization, week 0. Treatment reported: therapeutic diphenylcyclopropenone sensitization with weekly scalp DPC. Germline CDR1 and CDR2: SGHTA and FQGNSA. Losses at the gene ends were 5 bases for V and 3 bases for J; bases not matched to a gene: 4. The CDR3 is made up of 15 amino acids. The sample is drawn from a study of human T cells and chemical hapten exposure. TCRdb independently ran MiXCR on the RACE reads; one entry per CDR3 protein. The sample holds more than 80,000 distinct CDR3 sequences, approximately 12% seen once.

This TCR came from a woman aged 45-60 years with alopecia areata. Some clones in this sample may be carry-over from other donors' samples. V usage is TRBV7-2 and J usage is TRBJ2-3, with 11 bases aligning to TRBD2. The input for sequencing was whole blood, taken in connection with sensitization to the hapten diphenylcyclopropenone (DPC). CDR3 in DNA: TGTGCCAGCAGCCCTCTAGCGGGGGGAACAGATACGCAGTATTTT. It encodes CASSPLAGGTDTQYF.